These 29 T cell receptor beta chains were sequenced from one sample in a study of T cell responses to AZD1222 COVID-19 vaccine. Some clones are missing from TCRdb's copy, which holds only in-frame ones; the method was immunoSEQ multiplex PCR. This sample has 130,000 to 150,000 clones, with approximately 88% found just once. The sample here was peripheral blood, taken 28 days after the second dose of the MenACWY control vaccine. The receptors stem from an adult who received the MenACWY meningococcal vaccine as a control.

In this sample, this clone turned up once. The rearrangement links TRBV6-4 to TRBJ2-1; D ambiguous. This CDR3 region has 13 residues. Germline CDR1 MRHNA, CDR2 SNTAGT. V lost 1 base and J 6 bases, leaving 7 bases between the germline ends. CDR3 bases: TGTGCCAGCAGTGACTTAGGCAGCAATGAGCAGTTCTTC. Encoded protein: CASSDLGSNEQFF.

This sequence joins TRBV5-6 and TRBJ1-5; no definite D call. The CDR3 is made up of 15 amino acids. With 2 bases removed from V and 4 bases from J, the gap between germline ends came to 13 bases. CDR1 and CDR2 from the germline V gene are SGHDT and YYEEEE. The CDR3 DNA sequence: TGTGCCAGCAGCTTACTCGAGAGAGGGAATCAGCCCCAGCATTTT. Its translation: CASSLLERGNQPQHF.

The chain links TRBV5-1 to TRBJ2-2, with D hard to call. The V end lost 1 base, the J end lost 4 bases, and 8 bases lay between the germline ends. CDR3 size: 14 residues. The V gene's germline CDR1 is SGHRS and CDR2 YFSETQ. CDR3 sequence (DNA): TGCGCCAGCAGCTTGTATCCAGGCACCGGGGAGCTGTTTTTT. This sequence encodes CASSLYPGTGELFF.

The chain uses TRBV19 and TRBJ1-2, with D perhaps matching TRBD1 (5 bases). The CDR3 consists of 11 residues. CDR1 is LNHDA and CDR2 is SQIVND in the germline V gene (reference sequence). CDR3 loop: CVPTEEDGYTF. CDR3 DNA sequence: TGTGTCCCGACAGAAGAGGATGGCTACACCTTC.

This clone was recorded once. V and J are TRBV10-3 and TRBJ2-1; TRBD1 matches 10 bases. After removal of 4 bases from V and 6 bases from J, the junction contained 9 bases not matched to a gene. Germline values: CDR1 ENHRY, CDR2 SYGVKD. This CDR3 is built from 16 residues. This CDR3 reads CAISAGPGQGSNEQFF. The CDR3 nucleotides are TGTGCCATCAGTGCCGGCCCGGGACAGGGGTCCAATGAGCAGTTCTTC.

This clone has only one observation. The chain is built from TRBV11-2 and TRBJ2-6; D is unresolved. CDR3 length: 14 residues. Trimming removed 1 base from V and 4 bases from J, with 5 bases in between. Germline CDR1 reads SGHAT; CDR2 reads FQNNGV. CDR3 loop: CASSLGLGANVLTF. Written as DNA, the CDR3 is TGTGCCAGCAGCTTAGGGCTCGGGGCCAACGTCCTGACTTTC.

The genes are TRBV6-5 and TRBJ1-5; possibly TRBD1 for D (5 bases). This CDR3 is built from 15 residues. Trimming pared 2 bases from V and 4 bases from J, leaving 12 bases between. Per germline, CDR1 MNHEY and CDR2 SVGAGI. For the CDR3, the DNA is TGTGCCAGCAGTTACACAGGACAAGAAAATCAGCCCCAGCATTTT. Translating gives CASSYTGQENQPQHF.

V usage is TRBV6-5 and J usage is TRBJ2-2; TRBD2 might be the D (7 bases). The CDR3 loop spans 15 amino acids. The V end was cut by 11 bases, the J end by 4 bases, with 20 bases between. CDR1 and CDR2 (germline): MNHEY, SVGAGI. CDR3: CAGARRGGGTGELFF. CDR3 bases: TGTGCCGGGGCACGTAGGGGAGGGGGCACCGGGGAGCTGTTTTTT.

The chain joins TRBV24-1 to TRBJ1-5; D not resolved. The CDR3 totals 13 residues. Trimming took off 5 bases at V and 0 bases at J, with 4 bases between the two ends. Germline V lookup: CDR1 KGHDR, CDR2 SFDVKD. This chain's CDR3 is CATSGYSNQPQHF. The CDR3, as DNA: TGTGCCACCAGTGGATATAGCAATCAGCCCCAGCATTTT.

For this clone: This specimen includes other DNA sequences encoding the same CDR3. The V gene is TRBV19, the J gene TRBJ2-7, with 9 bases matching TRBD1. The CDR3 sequence is 14 residues long. Germline V CDR1 and CDR2: LNHDA, SQIVND (reference sequence). Unmatched junction bases numbered 4, after V lost 6 bases and J lost 1 base. The CDR3 here is CASSTGGRSYEQYF. In DNA, the CDR3 is TGTGCCAGTAGCACAGGGGGCCGTTCCTACGAGCAGTACTTC. Supplemented by reference TRBV19 and TRBJ2-7, the full variable domain reads DGGITQSPKYLFRKEGQNVTLSCEQNLNHDAMYWYRQDPGQGLRLIYYSQIVNDFQKGDIAEGYSVSREKKESFPLTVTSAQKNPTAFYLCASSTGGRSYEQYFGPGTRLTVT.

This clone was found a few times. This rearrangement joins TRBV2 to TRBJ1-2; D remains ambiguous. Trimming cost V 6 bases and J 8 bases, with 13 bases left between them. The CDR3 is made up of 12 amino acids. Looked up from germline, CDR1 is SNHLY and CDR2 is FYNNEI. The DNA of the CDR3 is TGTGCCAGCAGAATACAGTCGTCAGGCTACACCTTC. Translating it yields CASRIQSSGYTF. Supplemented by reference TRBV2 and TRBJ1-2, the full variable domain reads EPEVTQTPSHQVTQMGQEVILRCVPISNHLYFYWYRQILGQKVEFLVSFYNNEISEKSEIFDDQFSVERPDGSNFTLKIRSTKLEDSAMYFCASRIQSSGYTFGSGTRLTVV.

The J gene is TRBJ2-7, the V gene TRBV3-1 (or the pseudogene TRBV3-2); D is undetermined. The CDR3 contains 13 residues. V gave up 0 bases and J gave up 2 bases, with 5 bases separating them. Germline CDR1 reads LGHDT; CDR2 reads YNNKEL (reference sequence). DNA of the CDR3: TGTGCCAGCAGCCAAGAGTCTACCTACGAGCAGTACTTC. It yields the protein CASSQESTYEQYF.

The chain links TRBV7-2 to TRBJ1-2; no definite D call. The CDR3 is 13 residues long. Germline loops: CDR1 SGHTA, CDR2 FQGNSA. Trimming removed 5 bases at V and 4 bases at J, with 11 bases between. CDR3 loop: CASSRDTGYGYTF. The CDR3 DNA is TGTGCCAGCAGCCGCGACACTGGCTATGGCTACACCTTC.

The chain is built from TRBV9 and TRBJ1-3; D is ambiguous. Germline V gene lookup returns CDR1 SGDLS and CDR2 YYNGEE. This CDR3 spans 13 amino acids. Trimming stripped 1 base from V and 4 bases from J, with 6 bases between. CDR3 coding DNA: TGTGCCAGCAGCGTAATGGAAGGAAACACCATATATTTT. This translates into CASSVMEGNTIYF.

The chain is built from TRBV6-2 or TRBV6-3 and TRBJ2-5; 7 nucleotides align to TRBD2. The germline CDR1 and CDR2 sequences are MNHEY and SVGEGT. CDR3 size: 18 residues. After removal of 2 bases from V and 5 bases from J, the junction contained 17 bases not matched to a gene. Here the CDR3 DNA reads TGTGCCAGCAGTTACCCGACCAGGACTAGAGAGAAGTGGGAGACCCAGTACTTC. Translation: CASSYPTRTREKWETQYF.

The chain joins TRBV7-2 to TRBJ2-5; the D gene could be TRBD1 or TRBD2 (5 bases each). The CDR3 runs to 15 residues. Germline assignment: CDR1 SGHTA and CDR2 FQGNSA. Trimming pared 7 bases from V and 1 base from J, leaving 16 bases between. The CDR3 reads CASTFFGAAQETQYF. CDR3 nucleotide sequence: TGTGCCAGCACCTTTTTCGGGGCAGCCCAAGAGACCCAGTACTTC.

The chain carries TRBV7-9 and TRBJ2-3; D tentatively reads TRBD1 or TRBD2 (5 bases each). CDR3 length: 17 residues. Germline-derived CDR1 and CDR2 are SEHNR and FQNEAQ (reference sequence). V was cut by 4 bases and J by 2 bases, with 19 bases left in between. The CDR3 nucleotides read TGTGCCAGCAGCTCAGAGATCGGGGCAGGAGCCACAGATACGCAGTATTTT. It is translated as CASSSEIGAGATDTQYF. Variable domain in full (rest from reference TRBV7-9 and TRBJ2-3): DTGVSQNPRHKITKRGQNVTFRCDPISEHNRLYWYRQTLGQGPEFLTYFQNEAQLEKSRLLSDRFSAERPKGSFSTLEIQRTEQGDSAMYLCASSSEIGAGATDTQYFGPGTRLTVL.

This clone appeared a single time. The chain joins TRBV7-2 to TRBJ2-3, with 12 nucleotides matching TRBD1. CDR1 and CDR2 (germline): SGHTA, FQGNSA. V was pared by 5 bases and J by 3 bases, with 3 bases of the junction left unmatched. The length of the CDR3 is 15 residues. The chain's CDR3 is CASSRDRGPTDTQYF. CDR3 DNA sequence: TGTGCCAGCAGCAGGGACAGGGGGCCGACAGATACGCAGTATTTT.

The V and J genes are TRBV5-1 and TRBJ2-7; D might be TRBD1 or TRBD2, each matching 5 bases. With 4 bases removed from V and 0 bases from J, the gap between germline ends came to 17 bases. CDR1 is SGHRS and CDR2 is YFSETQ in the germline V gene. The CDR3 runs 16 residues. The CDR3 DNA reads as TGCGCCAGCAGCAGCCGGGACGAAGACTACTCCTACGAGCAGTACTTC. This encodes CASSSRDEDYSYEQYF.

CDR3 nucleotide sequence: TGTGCCAGCAGCCAAGCATTAGCGGGGGGGTGGAGAGAGACCCAGTACTTC. This codes for CASSQALAGGWRETQYF. The V and J genes are TRBV3-1 (or the pseudogene TRBV3-2) and TRBJ2-5, with TRBD2 identical over 11 bases. V lost 1 base, J lost 4 bases, and 8 bases stayed unmatched. The CDR3 sequence is 17 residues long. CDR1 is LGHDT and CDR2 is YNNKEL in the germline V gene (reference sequence).

This chain links TRBV5-1 with TRBJ2-3; 15 bases align to TRBD2. The CDR3 loop spans 18 amino acids. CDR1 and CDR2 (germline): SGHRS, YFSETQ. The V segment lost 0 bases and the J segment 6 bases; nucleotides outside the gene matches: 8. The CDR3 loop reads CASSLVLLGTSGGDTQYF. In DNA form, the CDR3 reads TGCGCCAGCAGCTTGGTCCTACTGGGGACTAGCGGGGGGGATACGCAGTATTTT.

The CDR3, as DNA: TGTGCCAGCAGCTTACCGACTAGCGGATACACAGATACGCAGTATTTT. Encoded protein: CASSLPTSGYTDTQYF. The genes are TRBV5-5 and TRBJ2-3, with TRBD2 matching 9 bases. Looked up from germline, CDR1 is SGHKS and CDR2 is YYEKEE (reference sequence). CDR3 size: 16 residues. The junction had 6 bases not matched to a gene; V was cut back by 2 bases and J by 2 bases.

V gene TRBV28 combines with J gene TRBJ1-6; no definite D call. CDR1 is MDHEN, CDR2 SYDVKM, per germline. This CDR3 is 13 amino acids long. V lost 8 bases and J lost 3, with 8 bases in between. This CDR3 reads CASLENYNSPLHF. CDR3 nucleotides: TGTGCCAGCTTGGAAAACTATAATTCACCCCTCCACTTT.

The CDR3 protein is CASSPDRSSGNTIYF. CDR3 in DNA: TGTGCCAGCTCGCCTGACAGGAGCTCTGGAAACACCATATATTTT. The V call is TRBV18, the J call TRBJ1-3; a weak D match, TRBD1 (6 bases). The germline V gene has CDR1 KGHSH and CDR2 LQKENI. The CDR3 is 15 amino acids. Trimming took off 6 bases at V and 0 bases at J, with 12 bases between the two ends.

The J gene is TRBJ1-5, the V gene TRBV16, with D possibly matching TRBD1 (6 bases). The CDR3 covers 15 residues. Between the trimmed V and J ends, which lost 4 bases and 4 bases, there was a span of 14 bases. Germline V CDR1 and CDR2: KGHSY, FQNENV. CDR3 DNA sequence: TGTGCCAGCAGCCCGACGTCCGGACAGAATCAGCCCCAGCATTTT. Amino acid sequence: CASSPTSGQNQPQHF.

The gene calls are TRBV25-1 and TRBJ2-2; D not resolved. Germline V gene sequence: CDR1 MGHDK, CDR2 SYGVNS. The CDR3 runs to 14 residues. Trimming removed 1 base at V and 4 bases at J, with 7 bases between. As DNA, the CDR3 is TGTGCCAGCAGTGAATCCCAGCTCACCGGGGAGCTGTTTTTT. This codes for CASSESQLTGELFF.

The V call is TRBV3-1 (or the pseudogene TRBV3-2), the J call TRBJ1-1; 9 bases fit TRBD1. The germline V gene has CDR1 LGHDT and CDR2 YNNKEL (reference sequence). There are 15 residues in the CDR3. J lost 4 bases, V lost 4 bases, and 7 bases had no gene match. In nucleotides, the CDR3 is TGTGCCAGCAGCCTACTGGGACAGGGAGGCACTGAAGCTTTCTTT. It encodes CASSLLGQGGTEAFF.

This chain links TRBV27 with TRBJ2-7; D is unresolved. The ends were cut back, 0 bases at V and 3 bases at J, with 9 bases in the middle. The CDR3 totals 14 residues. Germline V gene lookup returns CDR1 MNHEY and CDR2 SMNVEV (reference sequence). The CDR3 here is CASSLSVGIYEQYF. The CDR3 region has the DNA TGTGCCAGCAGTTTATCGGTCGGTATCTACGAGCAGTACTTC.

The rearrangement uses TRBV18 and TRBJ1-1, with 9 bases matching TRBD1. The trim removed 1 base at V and 0 bases at J, leaving 3 bases unmatched. The CDR3 sequence is 16 residues long. CDR1 KGHSH and CDR2 LQKENI come from the germline V gene. The CDR3 reads CASSPRQGGMNTEAFF. CDR3 bases: TGTGCCAGCTCACCACGACAGGGGGGAATGAACACTGAAGCTTTCTTT.